Each of the 20 T cell receptor beta chains below was sequenced from the same sample in a study of Ad26.COV2.S vaccination and SARS-CoV-2 variants. Here immunoSEQ multiplex PCR was the method, and the copy in TCRdb shows in-frame clones only, minus some. The sample lists around 320,000 clones, around 86% occurring once. Regarding treatment: about 20 received Ad26.COV2.S at low or high dose, single or two shots; roughly five received placebo; per-sample allocation not given. Day 63 after the first injection of vaccine or placebo was the sampling time. This material consisted of peripheral blood, taken in a trial of Ad26.COV2.S vaccine versus placebo. Source of these receptors: a person aged 18-60 years who received the Ad26.COV2.S COVID-19 vaccine or a placebo.

DNA for the CDR3: TGTGCCACCAGCAGACAGGGGGACTATGGCTACACCTTC. As protein: CATSRQGDYGYTF. The chain uses TRBV15 and TRBJ1-2, with 7 positions matching TRBD1. J gave up 3 bases and V 2 bases, and 0 bases lay outside the gene matches. This CDR3 contains 13 residues. Germline V gives CDR1 LNHNV, CDR2 YYDKDF (reference sequence).

The CDR3 DNA is TGTGCCAGTAGCCCGGGACAGGGCCTGACCCAGTACTTC. Its translation is CASSPGQGLTQYF. This sequence joins TRBV19 and TRBJ2-5, with 9 positions matching TRBD1. CDR3 length equals 13 residues. CDR1 and CDR2 from the germline V gene are LNHDA and SQIVND (reference sequence). J lost 7 bases, V lost 6 bases, and 6 bases had no gene match. Full variable domain (remainder filled in from reference TRBV19 and TRBJ2-5): DGGITQSPKYLFRKEGQNVTLSCEQNLNHDAMYWYRQDPGQGLRLIYYSQIVNDFQKGDIAEGYSVSREKKESFPLTVTSAQKNPTAFYLCASSPGQGLTQYFGPGTRLLVL.

The chain carries TRBV20-1 and TRBJ2-2; D uncertain. Trimming removed 3 bases at V and 5 bases at J, with 4 bases between. The CDR3 spans 11 residues. Germline-derived CDR1 and CDR2 are DFQATT and SNEGSKA (reference sequence). CDR3 protein: CSASVTGELFF. The DNA for the CDR3 is TGCAGTGCTAGTGTGACCGGGGAGCTGTTTTTT.

J is TRBJ2-3 and V is TRBV29-1, with D perhaps matching TRBD1 (5 bases). The V end lost 1 base, the J end lost 1 base, and 12 bases lay between the germline ends. CDR3 length: 15 amino acids. The germline gives CDR1 SQVTM, CDR2 ANQGSEA. In nucleotides, the CDR3 is TGCAGCGTTGAAGCCGTAGGGGTGGGCACAGATACGCAGTATTTT. Amino acids: CSVEAVGVGTDTQYF.

V gene TRBV4-1 combines with J gene TRBJ1-1; D gene unclear. CDR3 length: 15 amino acids. CDR1 is MGHRA and CDR2 is YSYEKL in the germline V gene. Trimming took off 0 bases at V and 0 bases at J, with 8 bases between the two ends. The CDR3 loop reads CASSQERQLNTEAFF. The CDR3 nucleotides are TGCGCCAGCAGCCAAGAGCGGCAACTGAACACTGAAGCTTTCTTT.

This chain links TRBV9 with TRBJ1-1; possible D gene TRBD1, 5 bases. The CDR3 spans 14 residues. CDR1 and CDR2 (germline): SGDLS, YYNGEE. With 3 bases removed from V and 1 base from J, the gap between germline ends came to 10 bases. CDR3 nucleotide sequence: TGTGCCAGCAGCGCCCTGGACAAGAACACTGAAGCTTTCTTT. This sequence encodes CASSALDKNTEAFF.

J is TRBJ1-2 and V is TRBV6-1; D not resolved. Germline CDR1 MNHNS, CDR2 SASEGT. The CDR3 totals 15 residues. V was trimmed by 1 base and J by 0 bases, leaving 9 bases between them. The CDR3 loop is CASSEGPRANYGYTF. The DNA for the CDR3 is TGTGCCAGCAGTGAAGGGCCTAGGGCTAACTATGGCTACACCTTC.

Details on this clone: Other DNA sequences of this sample code for an identical CDR3. The chain recombines TRBV6-5 with TRBJ1-4; D is ambiguous. Germline CDR1 MNHEY, CDR2 SVGAGI. This CDR3 is built from 12 residues. V lost 0 bases to trimming and J lost 7 bases, with 3 bases between them. CDR3 amino acids: CASSYSGEKLFF. Here the CDR3 DNA reads TGTGCCAGCAGTTACTCCGGTGAAAAACTGTTTTTT.

This rearrangement joins TRBV25-1 to TRBJ1-4; no reliable D call. With 11 bases removed from V and 8 bases from J, the gap between germline ends came to 21 bases. CDR1 is MGHDK and CDR2 is SYGVNS in the germline V gene. The CDR3 has 14 residues. CDR3 in DNA: TGTGCCGAGCCTGTGAGGAGTCTCGACGAAAAACTGTTTTTT. This encodes CAEPVRSLDEKLFF. Combining the CDR3 with reference TRBV25-1 and TRBJ1-4 gives the whole variable domain EADIYQTPRYLVIGTGKKITLECSQTMGHDKMYWYQQDPGMELHLIHYSYGVNSTEKGDLSSESTVSRIRTEHFPLTLESARPSHTSQYLCAEPVRSLDEKLFFGSGTQLSVL.

This chain links TRBV7-8 with TRBJ1-1; D remains ambiguous. The CDR3 sequence is 11 residues long. V lost 5 bases and J lost 5, with 6 bases in between. Germline assignment: CDR1 SGHVS and CDR2 FQNEAQ. CDR3 protein: CASSPMTEAFF. The CDR3, as DNA: TGTGCCAGCAGCCCAATGACTGAAGCTTTCTTT.

This clone was counted a single time. The chain joins TRBV6-1 to TRBJ1-4, with D uncertain. Germline CDR1 and CDR2: MNHNS and SASEGT. V lost 1 base, J lost 2 bases, and 5 bases lay in between. This CDR3 region has 14 residues. CDR3 nucleotides: TGTGCCAGCAGTGAAGGGGTCACTAATGAAAAACTGTTTTTT. Its translation: CASSEGVTNEKLFF.

This clone was seen only once. V is TRBV30 and J is TRBJ1-6, with 8 nucleotides matching TRBD1. CDR1 and CDR2 (germline): GTSNPN, SVGIG (reference sequence). Trimming cost V 3 bases and J 5 bases; bases outside gene matches: 12. The length of the CDR3 is 17 residues. This CDR3 is CAWRKVRGPGDNSPLHF. The DNA for the CDR3 is TGTGCCTGGAGGAAAGTCAGGGGGCCTGGGGATAATTCACCCCTCCACTTT.

This clone was found once. The chain couples TRBV25-1 to TRBJ1-5, with 10 bases matching TRBD1. The germline V gene has CDR1 MGHDK and CDR2 SYGVNS. The junction had 3 bases not matched to a gene; V was cut back by 4 bases and J by 6 bases. The CDR3 is 14 amino acids. The DNA of the CDR3 is TGTGCCAGCAGTGGACAGGGGGCTGGTCAGCCCCAGCATTTT. It is translated as CASSGQGAGQPQHF.

This chain uses TRBV3-1 (or the pseudogene TRBV3-2) with TRBJ2-3; D is perhaps TRBD2 (6 bases). The CDR3 length is 13 residues. Germline values: CDR1 LGHDT, CDR2 YNNKEL (reference sequence). The ends were cut back, 2 bases at V and 6 bases at J, with 9 bases in the middle. This CDR3 reads CASSQPRGDTQYF. Here the CDR3 DNA reads TGTGCCAGCAGCCAACCTCGGGGGGATACGCAGTATTTT.

With respect to this clone: Other nucleotide sequences from this sample produce the same CDR3. The chain combines TRBV18 with TRBJ2-3, with D unresolved. Germline assignment: CDR1 KGHSH and CDR2 LQKENI. V lost 2 bases to trimming and J lost 0 bases, with 0 bases between them. This CDR3 is built from 12 residues. Here the CDR3 reads CASSPSTDTQYF. The CDR3 DNA follows: TGTGCCAGCTCACCAAGCACAGATACGCAGTATTTT.

The rearrangement joins TRBV18 to TRBJ1-2; no clear D. CDR3 length: 13 amino acids. The V end lost 3 bases, the J end lost 5 bases, and 10 bases lay between the germline ends. The germline CDR1 and CDR2 sequences are KGHSH and LQKENI. The CDR3 sequence: CASSPGSAYGYTF. The CDR3 DNA follows: TGTGCCAGCTCACCGGGGAGCGCTTATGGCTACACCTTC.

V is TRBV6-5 and J is TRBJ2-3; D not resolved. Trimming took off 0 bases at V and 3 bases at J, with 13 bases between the two ends. Germline loops: CDR1 MNHEY, CDR2 SVGAGI. The CDR3 is made up of 16 amino acids. In DNA, the CDR3 is TGTGCCAGCAGTTACTCGATTCTAGGGTTGACAGATACGCAGTATTTT. It translates to CASSYSILGLTDTQYF.

This clone occurred a few times. The chain carries TRBV27 and TRBJ2-7, with TRBD1 matching 8 bases. The CDR3 is 12 residues long. Germline V gene sequence: CDR1 MNHEY, CDR2 SMNVEV (reference sequence). V trimming: 6 bases; J trimming: 6 bases; junction bases outside the gene matches: 4. This CDR3 is CASSLTGAEQYF. The CDR3 region has the DNA TGTGCCAGCAGCCTGACAGGGGCCGAGCAGTACTTC.

The rearrangement joins TRBV18 to TRBJ1-3; D not certain. Per the germline V gene, CDR1 is KGHSH and CDR2 is LQKENI. The CDR3 has 15 amino acids. The V end lost 3 bases, the J end lost 2 bases, and 11 bases lay between the germline ends. The CDR3 is CASSPRSYAGNTIYF. Here the CDR3 DNA reads TGTGCCAGCTCACCCCGGTCCTACGCTGGAAACACCATATATTTT.

The chain links TRBV9 to TRBJ1-1, with TRBD1 matching 9 bases. The CDR3 is 17 residues long. Losses at the gene ends were 4 bases for V and 3 bases for J; bases not matched to a gene: 13. Germline V gives CDR1 SGDLS, CDR2 YYNGEE. CDR3 in amino acids: CASSPRLRGQGHTEAFF. In DNA form, the CDR3 reads TGTGCCAGCAGCCCGAGACTTCGGGGACAGGGTCACACTGAAGCTTTCTTT.